This entry describes one TCR beta chain. The protocol was immunoSEQ multiplex PCR, while the TCRdb copy is restricted to in-frame clones and leaves out a portion. The sample has 20,000 to 25,000 clones; about nine tenths are singletons. This record comes from a study of untreated major depressive disorder. The source material was CD4+ T cells from PBMCs. This receptor was taken from a woman in her thirties or forties in good health.

The CDR3 DNA is TGTGCCAGCAGCCAAGAACTAGAGCTTCTCATGGAGCAGTACTTC. Translation: CASSQELELLMEQYF. J is TRBJ2-7 and V is TRBV4-2; TRBD2 is a possible D gene (5 bases). V lost 0 bases to trimming and J lost 7 bases, with 16 bases between them. Germline CDR1 and CDR2: LGHNA and YNFKEQ. The CDR3 runs to 15 residues.